What follows is one T cell receptor beta chain and its context. Its target is unknown. This specimen comes from a study of cytomegalovirus exposure and HLA in healthy donors. Regarding the study as a whole: While the bulk of TCR sequences proved rare, some public TCRs turned up in many donors. A classifier reportedly called cytomegalovirus status with high sensitivity and specificity.

Only in-frame clones appear in the TCRdb table, and some are missing; sequencing was by immunoSEQ multiplex PCR. The sample yields about 74,000 clones, roughly 94% seen once. This clonotype was sampled from a woman aged 18-29 years in good health and CMV-seropositive. The sequenced sample was PBMCs.

CDR3 protein: CASSPPGRSSGNTIYF. The CDR3 DNA reads as TGTGCCAGCTCACCACCTGGCAGAAGCTCTGGAAACACCATATATTTT. The chain couples TRBV18 to TRBJ1-3, with D hard to call. The germline V gene has CDR1 KGHSH and CDR2 LQKENI. This CDR3 contains 16 residues. Trimming took 0 bases from V and 0 from J, leaving 9 bases between them.